This T cell receptor (beta chain) comes out of a study of T cell repertoires in cytomegalovirus infection. This clonotype was seen a handful of times. Its antigen remains unidentified. The V end was cut by 5 bases, the J end by 0 bases, with 10 bases between. Germline CDR1 is SGHTA and CDR2 is FQGNSA. The CDR3 consists of 14 residues. One entry per CDR3 protein results from TCRdb running MiXCR on the reads. The sample has about 830,000 distinct CDR3 sequences, 32% seen once. V usage is TRBV7-2 and J usage is TRBJ2-5; no firm D call. This TCR was sampled from a human donor in good health (CMV status not recorded). Some clones in this sample may be carry-over from other donors' samples. The source was cultured CD8+ T cells from PBMCs, collected from culture after CMV antigen stimulation. For the CDR3, the DNA is TGTGCCAGCAGCCCCACCGGCAACCAAGAGACCCAGTACTTC. Translation gives CASSPTGNQETQYF. Combining the CDR3 with reference TRBV7-2 and TRBJ2-5 gives the whole variable domain GAGVSQSPSNKVTEKGKDVELRCDPISGHTALYWYRQSLGQGLEFLIYFQGNSAPDKSGLPSDRFSAERTGGSVSTLTIQRTQQEDSAVYLCASSPTGNQETQYFGPGTRLLVL.